Given below is one T cell receptor (beta chain) in context. Its antigen is unknown. This record comes from a study of cytomegalovirus exposure and HLA in healthy donors. Background on the study: The early release's HLA-typed donors yielded 80 million to 95 million unique TCRs. Broader study findings: According to an earlier analysis, most TCR beta V segments yielded productive rearrangements about 87% or about 30% of the time.

This CDR3 comprises 13 residues. CDR1 and CDR2 (germline): MNHEY, SVGAGI. J was trimmed by 6 bases and V by 0 bases; bases with no gene match: 2. Researchers ran the PCR with 60 Vbeta and 13 Jbeta primers. Assay: immunoSEQ multiplex PCR; the TCRdb copy retains only in-frame clones and omits some. The table has approximately 100,000 clones, about 75% seen once. The J gene is TRBJ2-7, the V gene TRBV6-5, with 7 bases aligning to TRBD1. The source of this sequence is a woman between 40 and 55 years old in good health and CMV-seronegative. Sequenced sample: PBMCs. This CDR3 reads CASSYSHRGEQYF. The CDR3 DNA reads TGTGCCAGCAGTTACTCACACAGGGGCGAGCAGTACTTC.